What follows are 14 T cell receptor beta chains derived from one specimen sequenced in a study of cytomegalovirus exposure and HLA in healthy donors. It was with 60 Vbeta and 13 Jbeta primers that the PCR ran. The assay was immunoSEQ multiplex PCR, and TCRdb's table has in-frame clones only and misses some. Among 150,000 to 200,000 clones listed, approximately 84% were seen once. Sequencing was performed on PBMCs. The source of these receptors is a woman aged 50 to 60 in good health and CMV-seropositive.

The V call is TRBV7-6, the J call TRBJ2-3, with 9 bases matching TRBD1. V lost 4 bases, J lost 6 bases, and 8 bases stayed unmatched. The CDR3 has 15 residues. Germline V gene data show CDR1 as SGHVS and CDR2 as FNYEAQ. The CDR3 DNA sequence: TGTGCCAGCAGCTCAAACAGGGGGCTATCGGATACGCAGTATTTT. As protein: CASSSNRGLSDTQYF.

The chain uses TRBV10-3 and TRBJ2-2; D unresolved. The CDR3 runs to 14 residues. Trimming left V 10 bases short and J 0 bases short, with 12 bases between. Germline CDR1 reads ENHRY; CDR2 reads SYGVKD. CDR3 DNA: TGTGCCACTCAGCGAACTTCGAACACCGGGGAGCTGTTTTTT. It encodes CATQRTSNTGELFF.

The V call is TRBV23-1, the J call TRBJ2-1, with 10 nucleotides matching TRBD2. TRBV23-1 carries the ORF label, with uncertain function. The CDR3 spans 16 residues. The junction had 9 bases not matched to a gene; V was cut back by 2 bases and J by 8 bases. CDR3 protein: CASSQIKLAGDYEQFF. For the CDR3, the DNA is TGCGCCAGCAGTCAAATCAAGCTAGCGGGAGACTATGAGCAGTTCTTC.

This clone showed up just once. The chain links TRBV4-2 to TRBJ2-5; 12 bases match TRBD2. After removal of 0 bases from V and 5 bases from J, the junction contained 4 bases not matched to a gene. Germline V lookup: CDR1 LGHNA, CDR2 YNFKEQ. The length of the CDR3 is 16 residues. CDR3 DNA sequence: TGTGCCAGCAGCCAAGATGGTGGGACTAGCGGGGAGACCCAGTACTTC. Translated: CASSQDGGTSGETQYF.

Here the CDR3 reads CASSLVFSGAYTDTQYF. The CDR3 bases are TGTGCCAGCAGCTTAGTTTTTAGCGGGGCCTACACAGATACGCAGTATTTT. J is TRBJ2-3 and V is TRBV7-2; 8 bases match TRBD2. CDR3 length equals 17 residues. Germline values: CDR1 SGHTA, CDR2 FQGNSA. V lost 1 base to trimming and J lost 2 bases; unmatched junction nucleotides: 8.

The chain recombines TRBV7-3 with TRBJ2-1; 9 bases fit TRBD2. The CDR3 spans 17 residues. Per germline, CDR1 SGHTA and CDR2 FQGTGA. The J segment lost 0 bases and the V segment lost 10 bases, leaving 13 bases of the junction unmatched. The CDR3 coding sequence is TGTGCCACCTACAGGGAGGTAGCGGGGGTCTCCTACAATGAGCAGTTCTTC. Encoded protein: CATYREVAGVSYNEQFF.

This chain uses TRBV11-2 with TRBJ2-5; TRBD1 aligns across 7 bases. This CDR3 comprises 15 residues. Trimming at V came to 1 base and at J to 6 bases, leaving 8 bases not matched to a gene. Per germline, CDR1 SGHAT and CDR2 FQNNGV. In nucleotides, the CDR3 is TGTGCCAGCAGCTTAGCGGGACAGCTTTCTAAGACCCAGTACTTC. Translated, it gives CASSLAGQLSKTQYF. The whole variable domain, remainder taken from reference TRBV11-2 and TRBJ2-5, is EAGVAQSPRYKIIEKRQSVAFWCNPISGHATLYWYQQILGQGPKLLIQFQNNGVVDDSQLPKDRFSAERLKGVDSTLKIQPAKLEDSAVYLCASSLAGQLSKTQYFGPGTRLLVL.

The chain recombines TRBV6-4 with TRBJ2-1, with 8 bases fitting TRBD2. The V and J ends lost 5 bases and 8 bases, in that order; junction bases with no gene match: 8. Per the germline V gene, CDR1 is MRHNA and CDR2 is SNTAGT. The CDR3 runs 14 residues. The CDR3, as DNA: TGTGCCAGCAGTCTCGGGGGGGCCGGGGATGAGCAGTTCTTC. It encodes CASSLGGAGDEQFF.

The genes are TRBV28 and TRBJ2-7; no firm D call. This CDR3 has 13 residues. V was trimmed by 6 bases and J by 3 bases, leaving 12 bases between them. The germline CDR1 and CDR2 sequences are MDHEN and SYDVKM. The CDR3 DNA sequence: TGTGCCAGCAGGGAGTTAAACCACTACGAGCAGTACTTC. Protein: CASRELNHYEQYF. Full variable domain (missing parts from reference TRBV28 and TRBJ2-7): DVKVTQSSRYLVKRTGEKVFLECVQDMDHENMFWYRQDPGLGLRLIYFSYDVKMKEKGDIPEGYSVSREKKERFSLILESASTNQTSMYLCASRELNHYEQYFGPGTRLTVT.

This chain connects TRBV5-4 to TRBJ2-1, with D possibly being TRBD2 (5 bases). CDR1 and CDR2 (germline): SGHNT, YYREEE (reference sequence). V lost 0 bases and J lost 5, with 12 bases in between. CDR3 length: 15 residues. The CDR3: CASSLDAGGHNEQFF. In nucleotides, the CDR3 is TGTGCCAGCAGCTTGGATGCGGGCGGACACAATGAGCAGTTCTTC.

This clone appeared a few times. The rearrangement uses TRBV28 and TRBJ2-7, with 7 bases lining up with TRBD1. This CDR3 region has 15 residues. CDR1 is MDHEN and CDR2 is SYDVKM in the germline V gene. J lost 2 bases, V lost 2 bases, and 6 bases had no gene match. The CDR3 DNA sequence: TGTGCCAGCAGTTTAGTAGGGACAGCCACCTACGAGCAGTACTTC. Encoded protein: CASSLVGTATYEQYF.

This chain connects TRBV9 to TRBJ2-3; 11 nucleotides agree with TRBD2. Looked up from germline, CDR1 is SGDLS and CDR2 is YYNGEE. V was pared by 4 bases and J by 0 bases, with 7 bases of the junction left unmatched. The CDR3 runs to 17 residues. This CDR3 reads CASSSRLAGTSTDTQYF. The CDR3, as DNA: TGTGCCAGCAGCTCTCGACTAGCGGGGACTAGCACAGATACGCAGTATTTT.

The chain recombines TRBV5-4 with TRBJ2-5, with D tentatively TRBD2 (5 bases). Per germline, CDR1 SGHNT and CDR2 YYREEE (reference sequence). V was clipped by 3 bases and J by 7 bases, with 19 bases between them. CDR3 length: 15 amino acids. CDR3 nucleotide sequence: TGTGCCAGCAGCTCGGTTTCGGGCCGGGAACGGACCCAGTACTTC. Protein product: CASSSVSGRERTQYF. Full variable domain (rest looked up from reference TRBV5-4 and TRBJ2-5): ETGVTQSPTHLIKTRGQQVTLRCSSQSGHNTVSWYQQALGQGPQFIFQYYREEENGRGNFPPRFSGLQFPNYSSELNVNALELDDSALYLCASSSVSGRERTQYFGPGTRLLVL.

The chain combines TRBV19 with TRBJ2-5, with D maybe TRBD1 (6 bases). V lost 2 bases, J lost 2 bases, and 18 bases lay in between. CDR1 is LNHDA and CDR2 is SQIVND in the germline V gene (reference sequence). This CDR3 is built from 17 residues. CDR3 bases: TGTGCCAGTAGTATAACCTCCTCCGGGACATTTCAAGAGACCCAGTACTTC. Protein sequence: CASSITSSGTFQETQYF.